These T cell receptor beta chains were read from a single sample in a study of T cell responses to AZD1222 COVID-19 vaccine. The table came from immunoSEQ multiplex PCR; TCRdb's copy has only in-frame clones and leaves some out. The sample holds 130,000 to 150,000 clones, around nine tenths seen once. The source was peripheral blood, collected 28 days after the second AZD1222 dose. The receptors originated from an adult who received the AZD1222 COVID-19 vaccine. CDR3s include the opening cysteine and the closing phenylalanine or tryptophan. D genes are given only for firm matches. Clone size is shown for a subset of rows, as once, few, many or a class of expanded clone.

>-|TRBJ2-5|17|TRBV7-2|TRBD2
TGTGCCAGCAGCTTAGAGGTAGCGGGAGGGCCGGGAGAGACCCAGTACTTC
CASSLEVAGGPGETQYF
>-|TRBJ1-3|16|TRBV28|-
TGTGCCAGCAGGTTTGGGGGTACTAGCTCTGGAAACACCATATATTTT
CASRFGGTSSGNTIYF
>-|TRBJ2-1|15|TRBV7-6|-
TGTGCCAGCAGCTTAGCGGGAGAGCGATACAATGAGCAGTTCTTC
CASSLAGERYNEQFF
>-|TRBJ1-1|15|TRBV5-6|-
TGTGCCAGCAGCTTTTGGGGATCGGGCACCCTTGGGGCTTTCTTT
CASSFWGSGTLGAFF
>-|TRBJ1-2|14|TRBV28|-
TGTGCCAGCAGCTATATAGGGGATGAATATGGCTACACCTTC
CASSYIGDEYGYTF
>-|TRBJ2-4|16|TRBV11-2|-
TGTGCCAGCAGCTTGGGGGGGGCGGGAGAGGAAAACATTCAGTACTTC
CASSLGGAGEENIQYF
>-|TRBJ1-1|16|TRBV28|TRBD1
TGTGCCAGCAGTTTAGGGACAGGGGGCTCTCATCGGGATGCTTTCTTT
CASSLGTGGSHRDAFF
>-|TRBJ2-4|12|TRBV6-5|-
TGTGCCAGCAGGAATCTTCAGGGGAAATCTGGCTTC
CASRNLQGKSGF
>-|TRBJ1-2|14|TRBV7-9|-
TGTGCCAGCAGCTTCGTGGGGGTCAACTATGGCTACACCTTC
CASSFVGVNYGYTF
>-|TRBJ2-2|14|TRBV7-2|-
TGTGCCAGCAGCTCGGACAGGAACACCGGGGAGCTGTTTTTT
CASSSDRNTGELFF
>few|TRBJ1-5|18|TRBV4-3|-
TGCGCCAGCAGCCAAGATGCGGAGGGAGGTCGGGAATATCAGCCCCAGCATTTT
CASSQDAEGGREYQPQHF
>-|TRBJ2-5|15|TRBV5-1|-
TGCGCCAGCAGCTTGGGTGGGGGAGGCGGAGAGACCCAGTACTTC
CASSLGGGGGETQYF
>once|TRBJ1-5|15|TRBV30|TRBD1
TGTGCCTGGAGTGGAAAGACAGGGGTGAATCAGCCCCAGCATTTT
CAWSGKTGVNQPQHF
>-|TRBJ2-2|16|TRBV30|TRBD2
TGTGCCTGGAGTTCTAGCGGGTCTGTGGTCACCGGGGAGCTGTTTTTT
CAWSSSGSVVTGELFF
>-|TRBJ1-1|15|TRBV7-9|-
TGTGCCAGCAACCTCCCGGGTGGGGTGAACACTGAAGCTTTCTTT
CASNLPGGVNTEAFF
>-|TRBJ1-1|11|TRBV12-3/TRBV12-4|-
TGTGCCAGCAGCACCACCACTGAAGCTTTCTTT
CASSTTTEAFF
>-|TRBJ2-5|14|TRBV2|TRBD2
TGTGCCAGCAGTGAATCTCTAGCGGAAGAGACCCAGTACTTC
CASSESLAEETQYF
>-|TRBJ2-1|15|TRBV7-2|TRBD2
TGTGCCAGCAGCTTAATAGGGACTAAGAACAATGAGCAGTTCTTC
CASSLIGTKNNEQFF
>-|TRBJ2-3|14|TRBV5-1|-
TGCGCCAGCAGCTTATACAGTCTCACAGATACGCAGTATTTT
CASSLYSLTDTQYF
>-|TRBJ1-4|15|TRBV7-9|TRBD1
TGTGCCAGCAGCTTTAGACAGGGAGAGCATGAAAAACTGTTTTTT
CASSFRQGEHEKLFF
>-|TRBJ2-2|15|TRBV19|-
TGTGCCAGTAGGCTATCCGGGGGAAACACCGGGGAGCTGTTTTTT
CASRLSGGNTGELFF
>-|TRBJ2-5|13|TRBV24-1|-
TGTGCCACCAGTAGAGCCGGAGGGGAGACCCAGTACTTC
CATSRAGGETQYF
>-|TRBJ1-5|17|TRBV7-9|TRBD1
TGTGCCAGCAGCTTAGGACAGGGCGGCTCTCCAAATCAGCCCCAGCATTTT
CASSLGQGGSPNQPQHF
>-|TRBJ2-6|16|TRBV10-3|-
TGTGCCATCAGAGCCCAGGGCGGCTCCGGGGCCAACGTCCTGACTTTC
CAIRAQGGSGANVLTF
>-|TRBJ1-2|14|TRBV6-5|-
TGTGCCAGCAACCCGACAGGCCCTAACTATGGCTACACCTTC
CASNPTGPNYGYTF
>-|TRBJ2-7|14|TRBV27|-
TGTGCCAGCAGTCCCCAGACTAAATTCTACGAGCAGTACTTC
CASSPQTKFYEQYF
>-|TRBJ2-7|18|TRBV7-9|TRBD1
TGTGCCAGCAGCTCGACAATAACTGACAGGGGAGATCCCTACGAGCAGTACTTC
CASSSTITDRGDPYEQYF
>-|TRBJ2-2|14|TRBV3-1/TRBV3-2|-
TGTGCCAGCATCGCGGGAACGAACACCGGGGAGCTGTTTTTT
CASIAGTNTGELFF
>once|TRBJ1-6|19|TRBV4-3|-
TGCGCCAGCAGCCAAGATCTTTACAGGGAAAACTCCTATAATTCACCCCTCCACTTT
CASSQDLYRENSYNSPLHF
>-|TRBJ1-5|14|TRBV5-1|-
TGCGCCAGCAGCTTGCAGGGAGGCAATCAGCCCCAGCATTTT
CASSLQGGNQPQHF
>-|TRBJ2-7|15|TRBV4-3|TRBD2
TGCGCCAGCAGCCAAGATCTAGCGGGCTTGGACGAGCAGTACTTC
CASSQDLAGLDEQYF
>-|TRBJ1-2|13|TRBV7-9|TRBD1
TGTGCCAGCAGCGACAGGGCTTTGGTTGGCTACACCTTC
CASSDRALVGYTF
>once|TRBJ1-2|13|TRBV6-5|-
TGTGCCAGCACCGAGGACAGCAACTATGGCTACACCTTC
CASTEDSNYGYTF
>-|TRBJ2-1|16|TRBV2|TRBD2
TGTGCCAGCAGAGCCGGGGGGAGCGGGAGACACAATGAGCAGTTCTTC
CASRAGGSGRHNEQFF
>-|TRBJ1-6|14|TRBV19|TRBD1
TGTGCCAGTAAGCTCACAGGGGCAAATTCACCCCTCCACTTT
CASKLTGANSPLHF
>-|TRBJ2-5|17|TRBV9|-
TGTGCCAGCAGCGTATACCCTTCTACAGGTTTTCAAGAGACCCAGTACTTC
CASSVYPSTGFQETQYF
>-|TRBJ1-2|14|TRBV4-1|-
TGCGCCAGCAGCCAAGGACAGCCCTCCTATGGCTACACCTTC
CASSQGQPSYGYTF
>-|TRBJ2-5|12|TRBV11-3|-
TGTGCCAGCAGCTTAGACCAAGAGACCCAGTACTTC
CASSLDQETQYF
>-|TRBJ1-3|11|TRBV3-1/TRBV3-2|-
TGTGCCAGCAGCCAAGATGACACCATATATTTT
CASSQDDTIYF
>-|TRBJ2-1|14|TRBV27|-
TGTGCCAGCAGTTTAAGTTTAGCATTGAATGAGCAGTTCTTC
CASSLSLALNEQFF
>-|TRBJ2-1|12|TRBV4-1|-
TGCGCCAGCAGCCAAGTTGTCGATGAGCAGTTCTTC
CASSQVVDEQFF
>-|TRBJ1-2|14|TRBV29-1|-
TGCAGCGTTGAAGCCTTGGACAGAAGCTATGGCTACACCTTC
CSVEALDRSYGYTF
>-|TRBJ1-5|15|TRBV5-8|-
TGTGCCAGCAGCTTGGCCGGGCAGGGTAATCAGCCCCAGCATTTT
CASSLAGQGNQPQHF
>-|TRBJ2-2|17|TRBV9|-
TGTGCCAGCAGCGTAAGGCGGGACCTGAAACCCACCGGGGAGCTGTTTTTT
CASSVRRDLKPTGELFF
>-|TRBJ2-3|12|TRBV6-5|-
TGTGCCAGCAGTCGGTTAGTAGATACGCAGTATTTT
CASSRLVDTQYF
>-|TRBJ1-1|16|TRBV19|-
TGTGCCAGTAGTATCCTGGACAGAAATTTGAACACTGAAGCTTTCTTT
CASSILDRNLNTEAFF
>-|TRBJ1-1|13|TRBV11-2|-
TGTGCCAGCAGCTCGCCACGAAAAGCAGAAGCTTTCTTT
CASSSPRKAEAFF